This T cell receptor beta chain was recorded in a study of T cells after yellow fever vaccination (dated by TCRdb to 2018 to 2020). About the investigation overall: The SMART-Seq v4 Ultra Low Input RNA kit was used to prepare libraries from fractions with low cell numbers. The cohort comprised two healthy male donors, one aged 18 to 29 and one aged 30 to 39 years. To track T-cell clones before and after primary and booster YFV17D yellow fever vaccination, bulk TCR alpha and beta repertoires were sequenced longitudinally. Blood samples were taken at several timepoints before and after primary and secondary immunization, and bulk PBMC replicates and cell subsets were isolated.

What this sample's treatment or condition label stands for: live attenuated yellow fever vaccine strain. A standard Ficoll-Paque protocol was used to isolate PBMCs from peripheral blood. CD4 and CD8 T-cell fractions were isolated with Dynabeads CD4 and CD8 positive selection kits. RNA was extracted with TriZol from bulk PBMCs, CD4 and CD8 fractions, and dextramer-positive and dextramer-negative fractions. The CDR3, from cysteine to phenylalanine, totals 16 residues. The kept DNA is CDR3 alone, 48 bases in frame from the first base. CDR1 and CDR2, per the germline V gene (reference sequence), are DFQATT and SNEGSKA. V is cut back by 6 bases and J by 5 bases, with 17 bases in the junction unmatched. Results the study describes overall, beyond this receptor: Compared with the primary T-cell response, the secondary T-cell response was faster but weaker, reaching its peak on day 5 rather than on day 15. Because only two donors were included in the study, the extent to which the findings can be generalized is limited. Computational filtering was required because FACS-sorted repertoires could contain abundant contaminating clonotypes from the bulk population. A small share of clonotypes was detected in both CD4 and CD8 compartments, with the overlap likely arising from convergent recombination. Most clones expanded after primary vaccination (approximately 97% of CD4 and roughly 90% of CD8) were re-detected after the booster, suggesting that broad memory maintenance occurred.

TCR cDNA was made using 5'RACE template switching, a step that added a universal primer site and unique molecular identifiers. Priming of cDNA synthesis was performed from both the TCR alpha and TCR beta constant segments. Libraries were amplified in two PCR steps, with sample barcodes and sequencing adapters added in the second step. Sequencing of the libraries was done on either Illumina HiSeq 2500 (2x100 bp) or NovaSeq (2x150 bp). In the authors' own workflow: Demultiplexing of reads and collapsing into UMI consensus sequences were performed with MIGEC, and V(D)J alignment was carried out with MiXCR. Vaccine-responding clonotypes were identified with edgeR using replicate PBMC samples, with FDR below 0.01 and a log2 fold change above 5 up to day 15 being required. Each bulk clonotype was labeled CD4 or CD8 based on which sequenced repertoire, CD4 or CD8, contained the clonotype at higher abundance. In TCRdb, the public reads were trimmed at Q25 with fastp and aligned with MiXCR, with productive beta chains retained. Merged by CDR3 protein, the rows form single entries marked with the most common genes and DNA. TCRdb, rather than the study authors, made the V and J calls. Here the sample has about 120,000 distinct CDR3 sequences; around 8% occur a single time. The ten largest clonotypes hold over 25% of the sample.

In this sample, this clonotype turned up many times. What antigen it recognizes has not been identified. Base qualities are not at hand, and no much larger clone is one base apart. This chain joins TRBV20-1 to TRBJ2-3, with 7 junctional bases fitting TRBD1. Sequencing was performed on CD8+ T cells sorted from PBMCs, taken 45 days after the yellow fever booster vaccination. The origin of this receptor is a man younger than 40 who received the YFV17D yellow fever vaccine. The base sequence is TGCAGTGCGTCAGAGGTGGCCAGGGGGTCAGGAGATACGCAGTATTTT. This is translated as CSASEVARGSGDTQYF.